The 9 T cell receptor beta chains in this list originate from one sample, sequenced in a study of blood T cell repertoires in COVID-19. Only in-frame clones appear in the TCRdb table, and some are missing; sequencing was by immunoSEQ multiplex PCR. The top ten hold approximately 1.2% of the sample, which has a few hundred thousand clones, around 82% seen once. The sample consisted of peripheral blood. The source is a woman aged 45-60 years with acute or convalescent COVID-19.

The chain links TRBV2 to TRBJ2-1; 9 bases map to TRBD1. V lost 7 bases to trimming and J lost 8 bases; unmatched junction nucleotides: 6. Germline V gene lookup returns CDR1 SNHLY and CDR2 FYNNEI. CDR3 length: 13 residues. The CDR3 DNA sequence: TGTGCCAGCACTGGGGACAGGGAGGATGAGCAGTTCTTC. This sequence encodes CASTGDREDEQFF.

The genes are TRBV3-1 (or the pseudogene TRBV3-2) and TRBJ1-2; 8 bases line up with TRBD1. The CDR3 is 13 amino acids. Per the germline V gene, CDR1 is LGHDT and CDR2 is YNNKEL (reference sequence). Trimming at V came to 5 bases and at J to 8 bases, leaving 7 bases not matched to a gene. The CDR3 protein is CASSGGQGVGYTF. DNA for the CDR3: TGTGCCAGCAGCGGCGGACAGGGTGTCGGCTACACCTTC.

J is TRBJ2-3 and V is TRBV6-6; 8 bases fit TRBD2. Per germline, CDR1 MNHNY and CDR2 SVGAGI (reference sequence). V dropped 2 bases and J dropped 6; count of bases not matched to a gene: 1. This CDR3 comprises 13 residues. The CDR3 DNA reads TGTGCCAGCAGTTACCCGGGGGGGGATACGCAGTATTTT. It translates to CASSYPGGDTQYF.

This clone was detected once. V and J are TRBV6-6 and TRBJ2-1; 7 bases are a match to TRBD1. Germline values: CDR1 MNHNY, CDR2 SVGAGI (reference sequence). With 2 bases clipped from V and 6 bases from J, the junction kept 7 bases outside the gene matches. The CDR3 runs 15 residues. This CDR3 is CASSYTWTGSNEQFF. The DNA of the CDR3 is TGTGCCAGCAGTTACACCTGGACAGGCTCCAATGAGCAGTTCTTC.

This sequence joins TRBV29-1 and TRBJ2-3; possibly TRBD2 for D (7 bases). Trimming stripped 5 bases from V and 5 bases from J, with 14 bases between. The CDR3 has 13 amino acids. Germline V lookup: CDR1 SQVTM, CDR2 ANQGSEA. Here the CDR3 reads CSVWGGSGDTQYF. As DNA, the CDR3 is TGCAGCGTTTGGGGGGGCTCGGGAGATACGCAGTATTTT.

The chain links TRBV29-1 to TRBJ2-3; the D gene is possibly TRBD1 (6 bases). Trimming stripped 6 bases from V and 3 bases from J, with 10 bases between. In germline, CDR1 is SQVTM, CDR2 ANQGSEA. This CDR3 region has 12 residues. The CDR3 sequence is CSVDSGTDTQYF. CDR3 nucleotide sequence: TGCAGCGTGGACAGTGGGACAGATACGCAGTATTTT.

The V and J genes are TRBV5-4 and TRBJ2-7, with TRBD1 identical over 8 bases. V lost 3 bases to trimming and J lost 5 bases; unmatched junction nucleotides: 1. Per germline, CDR1 SGHNT and CDR2 YYREEE (reference sequence). The CDR3 runs to 12 residues. The CDR3 DNA is TGTGCCAGCAGCTCGACAGGGGACGAGCAGTACGTC. Protein product: CASSSTGDEQYV.

The chain joins TRBV6-5 to TRBJ1-5; 9 nucleotides line up with TRBD1. CDR3 length: 15 residues. Per the germline V gene, CDR1 is MNHEY and CDR2 is SVGAGI. The V gene end was trimmed by 6 bases and the J gene end by 4 bases; junction bases not matched to a gene: 7. CDR3 loop: CASSPGTGYNQPQHF. CDR3 nucleotides: TGTGCCAGCAGCCCCGGGACAGGGTATAATCAGCCCCAGCATTTT.

This clone occurred a few times. The rearrangement links TRBV28 to TRBJ1-3, with D tentatively TRBD1 (5 bases). Trimming shortened V by 6 bases and J by 2 bases, and 8 bases separated the two germline ends. The CDR3 is 13 amino acids. Germline CDR1 and CDR2: MDHEN and SYDVKM. The CDR3 region has the DNA TGTGCCAGCAGAAGGGGCGCTGGAAACACCATATATTTT. Protein: CASRRGAGNTIYF.